The clone carrying this T cell receptor beta chain was counted only a few times. The data were obtained in a study of T cell changes during pregnancy in multiple sclerosis. Germline V gives CDR1 SNHLY, CDR2 FYNNEI. The CDR3 is made up of 11 amino acids. V was pared by 10 bases and J by 5 bases, with 11 bases between. Repertoires were generated with immunoSEQ multiplex PCR, while TCRdb's copy carries only in-frame clones and drops some. The table records about 43,000 clones, 85% to 90% of them present only once. The sample here was peripheral blood, taken in the second trimester of pregnancy. J is TRBJ1-1 and V is TRBV2, with D tentatively TRBD1 (5 bases). This clonotype originated in a female donor in good health, enrolled as a control in a pregnancy study. Written as DNA, the CDR3 is TGTGCCACCACGGGGGTTACTGAAGCTTTCTTT. This gives the protein CATTGVTEAFF.